This T cell receptor (beta chain) originates from a study of shared clonotypes between healthy human individuals (dated by TCRdb to about 2020). For context, the study as a whole: A few men and two women, aged 18 to 49 years, made up the cohort. To estimate repertoire size and how much clonotype sharing occurs between individuals, the study deeply sequenced the blood TCR repertoires of roughly 5 healthy adults. To increase sequencing depth and limit assay-specific biases, different laboratories used diverse techniques to prepare libraries and sequence TCR repertoires. Each donor's leukapheresis produced roughly between roughly 0.94 and 9.5 billion PBMCs. What the work shows at the level of the full study, not this receptor alone: Sampling was restricted to blood, and TCR repertoires in tissues likely differ from the TCR repertoires found in blood. Because the study included a small number of donors, the genetic and exposure-history diversity represented was limited. Based on pairwise subsampling, the degree of clonotype sharing among donors was expected to be affected by sequencing depth.

Using the deep immunoSEQ assay, TCR CDR3 regions were amplified from genomic DNA by multiplex PCR. For each cell subset, the extracted genomic DNA was distributed evenly across all wells of several immunoSEQ 96-well plates, and each plate served as one replicate. For unsorted PBMC, approximately 290 ng of genomic DNA, equivalent to around 30,000 T cell genomes, went into each replicate PCR. Ten immunoSEQ deep assay plates were used to sequence the unsorted PBMC genomic DNA. Purified libraries were quantified with a Qubit 3.0 fluorometer, sized on a Bioanalyzer 2100, and re-quantified with the KAPA Library Quantification kit. Every immunoSEQ 96-well plate was sequenced on a dedicated single-read 150-cycle Illumina NextSeq 550 flow cell. As for how the authors treated the data: Because only junctional sequences without quality scores were contained in the immunoSEQ output, filtering matching that applied to full-length reads could not be performed. To assign V/J genes and CDR3, sequences were annotated against IMGT germline references using PyIR, a Python wrapper for IgBLAST v1.9. Any read was removed if the V/J assignment was weak (E-value above 1e-6), the CDR3 was missing, or the read contained stop codons, out-of-frame junctions, or ambiguous translated residues. V3J clonotypes were defined as sequences sharing an identical inferred V gene, J gene, and CDR3 amino acid sequence. Percentage overlap between repertoires was computed as shared unique clonotypes divided by the size of the smaller repertoire. Repertoire richness was assessed with RTK rarefaction, the Chao1 estimator, and Recon v2.1 estimates of unobserved clonotypes. TCRdb re-hosts the immuneACCESS table, in-frame sequences only. Its copies lack some clones; in the studies checked, an unresolved V gene accounts for under half of them, and the cause for the rest is not known. That table supplies the V and J calls and clone size; D and trimming were determined from the DNA. In this sample the table shows under 600,000 clones, approximately 79% of which occur a single time. The ten largest clones take up about 12% of the sample.

As for this clone: There is no known antigen for this receptor. No much larger clone is present one base from it, and per-base qualities are unavailable.

Donors were healthy HIV-negative adults with no recently reported acute infections or vaccinations. Only Caucasian adults living in Nashville, Tennessee, USA were represented among the donors. In the unsorted samples, some 94 million PBMCs were counted, and genomic DNA was extracted using the QIAamp DNA Blood Mini kit. Blood was collected by leukapheresis, and PBMCs were isolated by Ficoll-Histopaque density gradient centrifugation and then cryopreserved in liquid nitrogen vapor phase. Measured from the cysteine to the phenylalanine, the CDR3 is 15 residues long. Only CDR3 DNA remains: 45 bases, in frame from the first base. V is clipped by 3 bases and J by 6 bases, and the sequence between their germline boundaries is 18 bases long. Via the germline V gene (reference sequence), CDR1 is LNHNV and CDR2 YYDKDF.

What was sequenced was PBMCs. Recombination connected TRBV15 to TRBJ2-7, with a tentative D gene TRBD1 over 5 matching bases. This clonotype originated in a woman aged 40-49 years in good health. Some clones in this sample may be carry-over from other donors' samples. The DNA reads as follows: TGTGCCACCAGCAGGTCGACAGAACCTGAGGCCGAGCAGTACTTC. The resulting protein is CATSRSTEPEAEQYF. Where the CDR3 stops, the reference TRBV15 and TRBJ2-7 genes take over; the full variable domain is DAMVIQNPRYQVTQFGKPVTLSCSQTLNHNVMYWYQQKSSQAPKLLFHYYDKDFNNEADTPDNFQSRRPNTSFCFLDIRSPGLGDTAMYLCATSRSTEPEAEQYFGPGTRLTVT.